Only a few counts were recorded for the clone carrying this T cell receptor (beta chain). The target antigen is unknown. Oncomine TCR Beta short-read sequencing was applied to DNA from cultured CD4+ T cells. TCRdb processed the PCR reads anew with MiXCR; each CDR3 protein has one entry. The table has over 10,000 distinct CDR3 sequences, about 45% seen once; the top ten hold about an eighth. This CDR3 is built from 14 residues. Germline values: CDR1 DFQATT, CDR2 SNEGSKA (reference sequence). The V and J ends lost 3 bases and 1 base respectively, with 11 bases between them. This entry belongs to a study of vaccination and CD4 T cells after COVID-19. Study-level information: For each participant, vaccination comprised two doses of either the BNT162b2 or the mRNA-1273 vaccine.

Study-level points and caveats: Spike mono-reactivity was evident in 304 of the 307 vaccine-specific clones derived from convalescent patients.

Treatment denoted: 10-day PBMC culture with coronavirus spike peptide pools or control peptides (ViraFEST assay). Sequences were obtained from CD4+ T cells from blood, cultured in vitro. The rearrangement uses TRBV20-1 and TRBJ2-3; D uncertain. The receptor was derived from a human donor who had recovered from COVID-19. CDR3 loop: CSASNPWGTDTQYF. The CDR3 nucleotides read TGCAGTGCTAGTAACCCCTGGGGCACAGATACGCAGTATTTT.